This TCR beta chain appears in the sequencing data of a study of T cell changes during pregnancy in multiple sclerosis. Germline CDR1 is SGHDN and CDR2 is FVKESK. The CDR3 runs 17 residues. V lost 3 bases, J lost 4 bases, and 19 bases lay in between. Sequencing used immunoSEQ multiplex PCR; TCRdb keeps in-frame clones, though not all of them. The top ten clones hold roughly 0.66% of a sample with around 50,000 clones, about nine tenths of them seen once. The sequence derives from a female donor in good health, enrolled as a control in a pregnancy study. The chain links TRBV14 to TRBJ2-1; D call uncertain. Sequencing used CD4+ T cells from peripheral blood mononuclear cells, obtained after pregnancy. The CDR3 DNA is TGTGCCAGCAGCCACAGATTAGGCACAGATGGGTACAATGAGCAGTTCTTC. Protein sequence: CASSHRLGTDGYNEQFF.